These 15 T cell receptor beta chains share one sample of origin, sequenced in a study of blood T cell repertoires in COVID-19. Only in-frame clones appear in the TCRdb table, and some are missing; sequencing was by immunoSEQ multiplex PCR. The sample consists of 250,000 to 300,000 clones, 86% of them appearing once. Sequenced sample: PBMCs or T cells enriched from blood (not recorded which). All receptors derive from a man between 18 and 29 years old who had recovered from COVID-19.

The chain recombines TRBV3-1 (or the pseudogene TRBV3-2) with TRBJ2-7; tentative D call: TRBD1 (5 bases). Per germline, CDR1 LGHDT and CDR2 YNNKEL (reference sequence). Trimming removed 11 bases at V and 2 bases at J, with 19 bases between. This CDR3 region has 14 residues. The CDR3 nucleotides read TGTGCCCTAGGGTCAGGGAATTTCACCTACGAGCAGTACTTC. Translated, it gives CALGSGNFTYEQYF.

The chain combines TRBV5-1 with TRBJ2-5, with 9 nucleotides matching TRBD1. CDR3 size: 15 residues. Per germline, CDR1 SGHRS and CDR2 YFSETQ. The J segment lost 5 bases and the V segment lost 7 bases, leaving 12 bases of the junction unmatched. CDR3: CASGGTGSELETQYF. Here the CDR3 DNA reads TGCGCCAGCGGGGGGACAGGGAGCGAGTTGGAGACCCAGTACTTC.

The rearrangement links TRBV7-9 to TRBJ2-1; 9 nucleotides match TRBD2. V lost 4 bases and J lost 2; bases outside the gene matches: 6. Looked up from germline, CDR1 is SEHNR and CDR2 is FQNEAQ (reference sequence). The CDR3 contains 16 residues. CDR3 protein: CASSSLAGVTYNEQFF. The DNA for the CDR3 is TGTGCCAGCAGCTCTTTAGCGGGAGTTACCTACAATGAGCAGTTCTTC. Looking up the rest from reference TRBV7-9 and TRBJ2-1 gives the full variable domain: DTGVSQNPRHKITKRGQNVTFRCDPISEHNRLYWYRQTLGQGPEFLTYFQNEAQLEKSRLLSDRFSAERPKGSFSTLEIQRTEQGDSAMYLCASSSLAGVTYNEQFFGPGTRLTVL.

V usage is TRBV19 and J usage is TRBJ1-1; D is uncertain. Germline CDR1 reads LNHDA; CDR2 reads SQIVND (reference sequence). The CDR3 is 14 amino acids. Trimming stripped 5 bases from V and 4 bases from J, with 14 bases between. In nucleotides, the CDR3 is TGTGCCAGTAGTTCCCGGTCCCGAGGCACTGAAGCTTTCTTT. Amino acids: CASSSRSRGTEAFF.

The chain employs TRBV28 and TRBJ2-1; D is unresolved. Trimming shortened V by 5 bases and J by 8 bases, and 13 bases separated the two germline ends. Germline values: CDR1 MDHEN, CDR2 SYDVKM. The CDR3 consists of 13 residues. The DNA for the CDR3 is TGTGCCAGCAGTCCTGCTGATGGGCATGAGCAGTTCTTC. This codes for CASSPADGHEQFF.

The chain is built from TRBV28 and TRBJ1-3; maybe TRBD1 (6 bases). Trimming removed 6 bases from V and 0 bases from J, with 15 bases in between. CDR1 and CDR2 from the germline V gene are MDHEN and SYDVKM. The CDR3 covers 16 residues. The CDR3: CASRSGGQHSGNTIYF. The CDR3 DNA reads as TGTGCCAGCAGGTCGGGCGGACAGCACTCTGGAAACACCATATATTTT.

The CDR3 region is CASSVEGTGVLGYTF. The CDR3 DNA reads TGTGCCAGCAGCGTAGAAGGGACAGGGGTACTTGGCTACACCTTC. The rearrangement joins TRBV9 to TRBJ1-2; 10 positions match TRBD1. Per germline, CDR1 SGDLS and CDR2 YYNGEE. Germline trimming cut 0 bases from V and 7 bases from J; bases unmatched to any gene: 6. The CDR3 sequence is 15 residues long.

V usage is TRBV10-3 and J usage is TRBJ2-3; 12 bases fit TRBD2. Trimming removed 8 bases from V and 8 bases from J; junction bases left unmatched: 8. Looked up from germline, CDR1 is ENHRY and CDR2 is SYGVKD. This CDR3 region has 14 residues. CDR3: CAILAGGVSGTQYF. In DNA, the CDR3 is TGTGCCATCCTAGCGGGGGGGGTCAGCGGTACGCAGTATTTT.

The chain couples TRBV3-1 (or the pseudogene TRBV3-2) to TRBJ1-5, with D tentatively TRBD1 (5 bases). V was trimmed by 0 bases and J by 5 bases, leaving 5 bases between them. The CDR3 covers 13 residues. Germline V gene sequence: CDR1 LGHDT, CDR2 YNNKEL (reference sequence). CDR3 coding DNA: TGTGCCAGCAGCCAAGACAGGGATCAGCCCCAGCATTTT. As protein: CASSQDRDQPQHF.

The chain employs TRBV12-5 and TRBJ1-1, with 9 bases identical to TRBD1. The V segment lost 0 bases and the J segment 7 bases; nucleotides outside the gene matches: 9. This CDR3 is 16 amino acids long. Per the germline V gene, CDR1 is LGHNT and CDR2 is FRNRAP. The CDR3 region is CASGLVGTGRSDEAFF. The CDR3 nucleotides read TGTGCTAGTGGTTTGGTGGGGACAGGGCGATCGGATGAAGCTTTCTTT.

This chain uses TRBV30 with TRBJ1-5, with 9 bases lining up with TRBD1. This CDR3 is built from 14 residues. Per the germline V gene, CDR1 is GTSNPN and CDR2 is SVGIG (reference sequence). V shed 2 bases, J shed 7 bases, and the junction held 6 bases outside the gene matches. CDR3 DNA sequence: TGTGCCTGGAGTTCCACAGGGGGCAGACAGCCCCAGCATTTT. Translating it yields CAWSSTGGRQPQHF.

The chain uses TRBV12-3 or TRBV12-4 and TRBJ2-1; the D is unclear. Trimming stripped 5 bases from V and 6 bases from J, with 5 bases between. The CDR3 sequence is 11 residues long. The CDR3 DNA sequence: TGTGCCAGCAGTCCTTCCAATGAGCAGTTCTTC. This sequence encodes CASSPSNEQFF.

In this sample, this clone turned up a few times. The rearrangement joins TRBV27 to TRBJ1-2; the D gene is possibly TRBD1 (6 bases). Deletions cut 6 bases from V and 2 bases from J, with 16 bases between. CDR3 length: 15 residues. The germline CDR1 and CDR2 sequences are MNHEY and SMNVEV (reference sequence). CDR3 sequence (DNA): TGTGCCAGCAGCCCGTCAGGGGCGGAAAACTATGGCTACACCTTC. Protein: CASSPSGAENYGYTF.

This sequence joins TRBV2 and TRBJ2-2; TRBD1 agrees at 9 bases. The CDR3 is 14 amino acids. V gave up 8 bases and J gave up 6 bases; unmatched junction bases: 7. Germline values: CDR1 SNHLY, CDR2 FYNNEI. The CDR3 nucleotides read TGTGCCAGCCGGGGACAGGGAGAGGCCGGGGAGCTGTTTTTT. Encoded protein: CASRGQGEAGELFF.

This clone has just a few counts. The chain carries TRBV28 and TRBJ1-5; 7 bases match TRBD1. This CDR3 is 15 amino acids long. V lost 6 bases and J lost 5; bases outside the gene matches: 10. CDR1 and CDR2 from the germline V gene are MDHEN and SYDVKM. CDR3 amino acids: CASSSGQADYQPQHF. The DNA of the CDR3 is TGTGCCAGCAGCAGCGGACAGGCCGACTATCAGCCCCAGCATTTT.